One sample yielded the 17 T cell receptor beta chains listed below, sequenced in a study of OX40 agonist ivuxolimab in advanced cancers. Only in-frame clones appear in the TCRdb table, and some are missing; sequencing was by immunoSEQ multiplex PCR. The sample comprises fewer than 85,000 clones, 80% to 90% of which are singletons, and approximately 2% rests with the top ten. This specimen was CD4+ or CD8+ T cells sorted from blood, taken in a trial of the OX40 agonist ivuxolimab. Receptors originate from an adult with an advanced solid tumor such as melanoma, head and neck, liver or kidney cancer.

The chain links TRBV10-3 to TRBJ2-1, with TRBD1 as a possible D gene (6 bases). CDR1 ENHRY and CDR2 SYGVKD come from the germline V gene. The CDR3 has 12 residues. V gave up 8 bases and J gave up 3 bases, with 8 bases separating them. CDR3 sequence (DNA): TGTGCCATCCGGACAGACTACAATGAGCAGTTCTTC. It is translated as CAIRTDYNEQFF.

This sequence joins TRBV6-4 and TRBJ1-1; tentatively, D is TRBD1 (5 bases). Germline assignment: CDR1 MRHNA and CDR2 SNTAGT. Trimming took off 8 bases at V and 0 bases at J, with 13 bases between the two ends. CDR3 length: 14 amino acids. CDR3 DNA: TGTGCCAGCCGAGCAGACAGACTGAACACTGAAGCTTTCTTT. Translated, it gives CASRADRLNTEAFF.

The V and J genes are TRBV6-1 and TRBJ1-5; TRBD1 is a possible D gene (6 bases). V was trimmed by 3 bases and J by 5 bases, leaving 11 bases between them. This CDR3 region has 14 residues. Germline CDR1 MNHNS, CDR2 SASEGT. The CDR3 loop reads CASSEAGEDQPQHF. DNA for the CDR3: TGTGCCAGCAGTGAGGCAGGGGAGGATCAGCCCCAGCATTTT.

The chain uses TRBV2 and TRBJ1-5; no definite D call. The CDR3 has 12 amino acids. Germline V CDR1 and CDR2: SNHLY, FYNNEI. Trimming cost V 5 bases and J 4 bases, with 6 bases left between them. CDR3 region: CASSLLNQPQHF. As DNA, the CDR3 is TGTGCCAGCAGTCTCCTAAATCAGCCCCAGCATTTT.

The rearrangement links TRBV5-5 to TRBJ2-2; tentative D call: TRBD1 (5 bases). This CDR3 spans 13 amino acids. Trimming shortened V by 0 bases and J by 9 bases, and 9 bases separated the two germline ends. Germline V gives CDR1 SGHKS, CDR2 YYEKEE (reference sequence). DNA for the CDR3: TGTGCCAGCAGCTTGGTACCAGGGCGGGAGCTGTTTTTT. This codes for CASSLVPGRELFF.

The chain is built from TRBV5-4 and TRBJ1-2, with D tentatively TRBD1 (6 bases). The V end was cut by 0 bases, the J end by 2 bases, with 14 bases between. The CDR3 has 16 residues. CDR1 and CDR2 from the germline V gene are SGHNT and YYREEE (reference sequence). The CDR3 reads CASSLGLTGQNYGYTF. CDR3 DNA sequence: TGTGCCAGCAGCTTGGGACTGACAGGACAGAACTATGGCTACACCTTC.

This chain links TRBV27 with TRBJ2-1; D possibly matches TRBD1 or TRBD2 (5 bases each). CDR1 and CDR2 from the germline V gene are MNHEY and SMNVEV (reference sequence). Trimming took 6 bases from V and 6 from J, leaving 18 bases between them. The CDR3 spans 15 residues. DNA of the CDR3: TGTGCCAGCAGCTGGGGACCCCGGGGATTCAATGAGCAGTTCTTC. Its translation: CASSWGPRGFNEQFF.

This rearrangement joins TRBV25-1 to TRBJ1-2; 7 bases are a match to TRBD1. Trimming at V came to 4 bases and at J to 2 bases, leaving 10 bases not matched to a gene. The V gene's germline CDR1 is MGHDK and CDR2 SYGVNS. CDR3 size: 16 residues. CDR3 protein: CASSGTRQGGNYGYTF. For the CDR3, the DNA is TGTGCCAGCAGTGGGACCCGACAGGGAGGGAACTATGGCTACACCTTC.

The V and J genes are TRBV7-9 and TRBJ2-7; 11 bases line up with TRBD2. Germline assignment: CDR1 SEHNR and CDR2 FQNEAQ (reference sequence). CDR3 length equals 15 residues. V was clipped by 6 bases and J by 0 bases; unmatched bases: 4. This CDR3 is CASSTLAGDSYEQYF. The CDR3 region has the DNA TGTGCCAGCAGTACACTAGCGGGGGACTCCTACGAGCAGTACTTC.

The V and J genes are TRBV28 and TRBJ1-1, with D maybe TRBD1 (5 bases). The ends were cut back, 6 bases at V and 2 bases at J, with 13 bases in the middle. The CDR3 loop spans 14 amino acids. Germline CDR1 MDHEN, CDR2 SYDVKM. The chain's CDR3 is CASRERGPNTEAFF. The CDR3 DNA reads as TGTGCCAGCAGGGAGAGGGGACCAAACACTGAAGCTTTCTTT.

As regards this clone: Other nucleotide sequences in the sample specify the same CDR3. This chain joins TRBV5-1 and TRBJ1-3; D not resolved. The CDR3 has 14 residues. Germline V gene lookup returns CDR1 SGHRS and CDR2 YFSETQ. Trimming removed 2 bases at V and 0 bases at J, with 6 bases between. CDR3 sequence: CASSLTSSGNTIYF. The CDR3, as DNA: TGCGCCAGCAGCTTAACAAGCTCTGGAAACACCATATATTTT.

CDR3 nucleotide sequence: TGTGCCAGCAGCTTTGGACTCCTTAGCAATCAGCCCCAGCATTTT. It encodes CASSFGLLSNQPQHF. This rearrangement joins TRBV5-6 to TRBJ1-5; no clear D. Germline CDR1 and CDR2: SGHDT and YYEEEE. The V end lost 2 bases, the J end lost 0 bases, and 9 bases lay between the germline ends. The length of the CDR3 is 15 residues.

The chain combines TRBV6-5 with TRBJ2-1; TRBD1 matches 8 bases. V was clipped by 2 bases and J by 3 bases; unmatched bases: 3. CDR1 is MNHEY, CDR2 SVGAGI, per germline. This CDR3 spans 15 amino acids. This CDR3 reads CASSYGTGGYNEQFF. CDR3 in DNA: TGTGCCAGCAGTTACGGAACAGGGGGCTACAATGAGCAGTTCTTC.

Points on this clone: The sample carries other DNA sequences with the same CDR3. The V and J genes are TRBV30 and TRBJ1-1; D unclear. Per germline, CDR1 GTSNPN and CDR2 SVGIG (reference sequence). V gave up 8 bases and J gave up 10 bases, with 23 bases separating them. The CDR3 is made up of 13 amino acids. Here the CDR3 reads CAVSTPIRDRAFF. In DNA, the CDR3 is TGTGCCGTCAGCACACCCATCCGGGATAGAGCTTTCTTT.

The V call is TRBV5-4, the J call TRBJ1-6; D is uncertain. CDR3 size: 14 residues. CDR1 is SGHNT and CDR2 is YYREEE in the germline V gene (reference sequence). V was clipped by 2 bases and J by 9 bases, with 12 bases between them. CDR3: CASSLRAFGSPLHF. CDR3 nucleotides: TGTGCCAGCAGCTTAAGGGCCTTTGGTTCACCCCTCCACTTT.

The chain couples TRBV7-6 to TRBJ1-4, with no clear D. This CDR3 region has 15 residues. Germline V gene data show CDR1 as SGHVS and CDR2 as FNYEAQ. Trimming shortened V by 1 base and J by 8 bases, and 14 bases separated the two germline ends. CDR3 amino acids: CASSLGGWGNEKLFF. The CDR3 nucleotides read TGTGCCAGCAGCTTAGGAGGATGGGGTAACGAAAAACTGTTTTTT.

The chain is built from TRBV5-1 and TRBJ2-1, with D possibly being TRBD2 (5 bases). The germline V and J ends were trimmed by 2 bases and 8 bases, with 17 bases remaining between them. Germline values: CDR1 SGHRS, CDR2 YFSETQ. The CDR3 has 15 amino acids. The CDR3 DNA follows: TGCGCCAGCAGCTTACCATCTACAGAGGGTGATGAGCAGTTCTTC. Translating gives CASSLPSTEGDEQFF.